This T cell receptor (beta chain) was retrieved from a study of metastatic and nonmetastatic thyroid tumors. Across the whole study: Comparison of repertoires was carried out across blood and tumor or nodule tissue from malignant and benign thyroid patients.

The entire patient cohort was treatment-naive prior to thyroid surgery. Study outcomes and limitations: In both blood and tumor samples, TCR beta diversity was reported significantly higher for malignant than benign nodules.

V lost 0 bases to trimming and J lost 5 bases, with 2 bases between them. CDR1 and CDR2 (germline): WNHNN, SYGVQD (reference sequence). The CDR3 runs 11 residues. This clone was seen repeatedly, ten times or more. Antigen unknown. TCRdb re-clonotyped the PCR reads via MiXCR. The sample lists approximately 79,000 clones, around 9.1% seen once, with roughly 10% in the top ten. This sequence originates from a female donor with papillary thyroid cancer or a benign thyroid nodule (not recorded which). Some clones in this sample may be carry-over from other donors' samples. Sequenced material: blood. This chain links TRBV10-1 with TRBJ2-7; D remains ambiguous. The CDR3 is CASSESHEQYF. The CDR3 DNA is TGCGCCAGCAGTGAGTCGCACGAGCAGTACTTC.